The rows below give T cell receptor beta chains drawn from one sample of a study of radiotherapy plus CTLA-4 blockade in lung cancer. Sequenced by immunoSEQ multiplex PCR; TCRdb stores in-frame clones only, minus some. The data show approximately 69,000 clones, more than 75% seen once. The material sequenced was peripheral blood, taken from a patient treated with radiotherapy plus ipilimumab. The source of these receptors is a human donor with non-small cell lung cancer who had a complete response to radiotherapy plus ipilimumab. Each CDR3 is given without its conserved first and last residue. Fields, in order: D gene, CDR3 length, J gene, V gene, clone size, CDR3 protein. D genes are given only for firm matches. Clone size is given for some rows only: seen once, a few or many times, or a class if the clone is expanded.

d_call: .
cdr3_length: 11
j_call: TRBJ1-4
v_call: TRBV29-1
clone_size: .
cdr3_aa: SVEQGNDEKLF

d_call: .
cdr3_length: 11
j_call: TRBJ1-1
v_call: TRBV6-1
clone_size: few
cdr3_aa: ASSLEPNTEAF

d_call: .
cdr3_length: 10
j_call: TRBJ1-5
v_call: TRBV7-9
clone_size: .
cdr3_aa: ASRTDDQPQH

d_call: .
cdr3_length: 11
j_call: TRBJ1-2
v_call: TRBV7-2
clone_size: .
cdr3_aa: ASSFPGIGGYT

d_call: TRBD1
cdr3_length: 12
j_call: TRBJ2-2
v_call: TRBV30
clone_size: .
cdr3_aa: ASRGGRGTGELF

d_call: .
cdr3_length: 10
j_call: TRBJ1-5
v_call: TRBV7-9
clone_size: .
cdr3_aa: ASSLDVQPQH

d_call: .
cdr3_length: 10
j_call: TRBJ2-3
v_call: TRBV30
clone_size: .
cdr3_aa: AWRAVTDTQY

d_call: .
cdr3_length: 15
j_call: TRBJ2-1
v_call: TRBV4-1
clone_size: .
cdr3_aa: ASSQGLLARGYNEQF

d_call: .
cdr3_length: 12
j_call: TRBJ1-2
v_call: TRBV7-2
clone_size: once
cdr3_aa: ASSIYRREIGYT

d_call: .
cdr3_length: 12
j_call: TRBJ1-5
v_call: TRBV7-2
clone_size: .
cdr3_aa: ASSPSAGTQPQH

d_call: .
cdr3_length: 11
j_call: TRBJ2-2
v_call: TRBV19
clone_size: .
cdr3_aa: ASSIVRTGELF

d_call: .
cdr3_length: 13
j_call: TRBJ1-4
v_call: TRBV19
clone_size: .
cdr3_aa: ASSTTSKRDEKLF

d_call: .
cdr3_length: 12
j_call: TRBJ1-3
v_call: TRBV19
clone_size: medium-sized
cdr3_aa: ASSGSSQVDTIY

d_call: .
cdr3_length: 14
j_call: TRBJ2-5
v_call: TRBV30
clone_size: .
cdr3_aa: AWSVLLREKQETQY

d_call: .
cdr3_length: 12
j_call: TRBJ1-2
v_call: TRBV11-3
clone_size: few
cdr3_aa: ASSPLTANYGYT

d_call: TRBD1
cdr3_length: 14
j_call: TRBJ1-1
v_call: TRBV27
clone_size: .
cdr3_aa: ASSFQGARSRTEAF

d_call: .
cdr3_length: 11
j_call: TRBJ1-2
v_call: TRBV4-1
clone_size: .
cdr3_aa: ASSQAGERGYT

d_call: .
cdr3_length: 11
j_call: TRBJ1-6
v_call: TRBV25-1
clone_size: few
cdr3_aa: ASSWGTGSPLH

d_call: .
cdr3_length: 10
j_call: TRBJ2-7
v_call: TRBV15
clone_size: few
cdr3_aa: ATSREGYEQY

d_call: .
cdr3_length: 11
j_call: TRBJ2-7
v_call: TRBV6-5
clone_size: .
cdr3_aa: ASSRSGQYEQY

d_call: .
cdr3_length: 11
j_call: TRBJ1-5
v_call: TRBV6-1
clone_size: once
cdr3_aa: ASSVRWDQPQH

d_call: .
cdr3_length: 12
j_call: TRBJ1-4
v_call: TRBV5-6
clone_size: .
cdr3_aa: ASSSTAINEKLF

d_call: .
cdr3_length: 13
j_call: TRBJ1-3
v_call: TRBV7-2
clone_size: .
cdr3_aa: ASSLGLSSGNTIY

d_call: .
cdr3_length: 10
j_call: TRBJ2-3
v_call: TRBV27
clone_size: once
cdr3_aa: ASSSTGDTQY